This T cell receptor beta chain came from a study of OX40 agonist ivuxolimab in advanced cancers. Study-level information: Under the entry rules, prior anti-PD-1, anti-PD-L1 or anti-CTLA-4 therapy was allowed, and 35% to 40% had some. The study, taken as a whole, reports: Compared with others, partial responders at 0.1-3.0 mg/kg displayed clonal expansion among the lowest. Several nonresponders also turned out to have low normalized T-cell clonal expansion.

Using immunoSEQ multiplex PCR, the repertoire was profiled, and TCRdb retains in-frame clones only, with some absent. The sample lists about 67,000 clones; 90% to 95% were seen once. Notes on this clone: Its antigen is unidentified.

This CDR3 has 14 residues. Germline CDR1 reads SQVTM; CDR2 reads ANQGSEA. V lost 7 bases and J lost 2; bases outside the gene matches: 6. The gene calls are TRBV29-1 and TRBJ1-5; TRBD1 aligns across 9 bases. The sequence came from an adult with an advanced solid tumor such as melanoma, head and neck, liver or kidney cancer. This specimen was CD4+ or CD8+ T cells sorted from blood, taken in a trial of the OX40 agonist ivuxolimab. The CDR3, as DNA: TGCAGCGCTTCGACAGGGGGAGGCAATCAGCCCCAGCATTTT. Its protein product is CSASTGGGNQPQHF.